This T cell receptor (beta chain) came from a study of cytomegalovirus exposure and HLA in healthy donors. Germline CDR1 reads SGHKS; CDR2 reads YYEKEE (reference sequence). V was pared by 3 bases and J by 10 bases, with 22 bases between. This CDR3 has 15 amino acids. PCR primers comprised 60 Vbeta and 13 Jbeta primers. Only in-frame clones appear in the TCRdb table, and some are missing; sequencing was by immunoSEQ multiplex PCR. The sample has approximately 40,000 clones. Source material: PBMCs. The TCR originated in a human donor in good health. The V call is TRBV5-5, the J call TRBJ1-1; D unclear. The DNA of the CDR3 is TGTGCCAGCAGCTCAAGACCGGGATCCAACGCCTTAGCTTTCTTT. As protein: CASSSRPGSNALAFF.